The entry below describes one TCR beta chain. Its target is unknown. This sample was included in a study of OX40 agonist ivuxolimab in advanced cancers. At the level of the study: While on treatment, patients had intravenous ivuxolimab at 0.01 to 10 mg/kg every 2 weeks. Of mixed ages from roughly 23 to 85 and averaging roughly 64 years, the group was 65% to 85% male. Earlier anti-PD-1, anti-PD-L1 or anti-CTLA-4 therapy was permitted; around 40% had received some.

Regarding the study as a whole: At 0.1 to 3.0 mg/kg, clonal expansion of CD4+ and CD8+ blood T cells had occurred by week 6.

This table comes from immunoSEQ multiplex PCR, and its TCRdb copy is limited to in-frame clones, with some not included. The repertoire has approximately 66,000 clones, approximately 90% of them found once; the top ten carry around 0.56%. CDR1 and CDR2 (germline): SGHAT, FQNNGV. This CDR3 is 15 amino acids long. Trimming pared 5 bases from V and 0 bases from J, leaving 10 bases between. The source of this sequence is an adult with an advanced solid tumor such as melanoma, head and neck, liver or kidney cancer. The V gene is TRBV11-2, the J gene TRBJ2-2; TRBD1 is a possible D gene (6 bases). Sample: CD4+ or CD8+ T cells sorted from blood, taken in a trial of the OX40 agonist ivuxolimab. Here the CDR3 DNA reads TGTGCCAGCAGCCTGGGACACTCGAACACCGGGGAGCTGTTTTTT. Protein sequence: CASSLGHSNTGELFF.